These 14 T cell receptor beta chains came from one sample sequenced in a study of radiation and T cells in renal cell carcinoma. Using immunoSEQ multiplex PCR, the repertoire was profiled, and TCRdb retains in-frame clones only, with some absent. The data show tens of thousands of clones, with more than 60% seen just once and 7.3% held by the top ten. Regarding time point: baseline pretreatment blood. The treatment denotes: 15 Gy SBRT to primary tumor, nephrectomy 4 weeks later. The input for sequencing was blood, taken from a patient whose treatment included radiotherapy and nephrectomy. These receptors were collected from a man aged 55 to 70 with renal cell carcinoma.

The chain links TRBV5-1 to TRBJ1-3; no reliable D call. Trimming removed 4 bases from V and 1 base from J, with 9 bases in between. The CDR3 sequence is 14 residues long. Germline values: CDR1 SGHRS, CDR2 YFSETQ. Here the CDR3 reads CASSVAVSGNTIYF. CDR3 nucleotides: TGCGCCAGCAGCGTTGCGGTTTCTGGAAACACCATATATTTT.

The rearrangement uses TRBV6-1 and TRBJ1-5; D is unclear. CDR1 is MNHNS, CDR2 SASEGT, per germline. V was shortened by 3 bases and J by 0 bases, with 9 bases between the two germline ends. This CDR3 region has 15 residues. CDR3 DNA sequence: TGTGCCAGCAGTGATATAGGAAATAGCAATCAGCCCCAGCATTTT. This translates into CASSDIGNSNQPQHF.

This clone has a handful of counts. This chain uses TRBV11-3 with TRBJ2-1; D might be TRBD1 or TRBD2, each matching 5 bases. Germline CDR1 SGHNT, CDR2 YENEEA. V was shortened by 2 bases and J by 5 bases, with 16 bases between the two germline ends. This CDR3 is 16 amino acids long. In nucleotides, the CDR3 is TGTGCCAGCAGCTTACGGGGCTCCCCAAGAAACAATGAGCAGTTCTTC. Protein product: CASSLRGSPRNNEQFF.

The V call is TRBV30, the J call TRBJ2-3; no definite D call. CDR1 and CDR2 from the germline V gene are GTSNPN and SVGIG (reference sequence). This CDR3 contains 13 residues. The V end was cut by 3 bases, the J end by 1 base, with 8 bases between. For the CDR3, the DNA is TGTGCCTGGAGGGGGTTTGGCACAGATACGCAGTATTTT. Protein: CAWRGFGTDTQYF.

The rearrangement uses TRBV2 and TRBJ2-7; 8 bases line up with TRBD2. Per germline, CDR1 SNHLY and CDR2 FYNNEI. The junction had 13 bases not matched to a gene; V was cut back by 10 bases and J by 5 bases. The CDR3 runs 14 residues. CDR3 coding DNA: TGTGCCACCCAAGAAACTAGCGGTGTCGACGAGCAGTACTTC. This sequence encodes CATQETSGVDEQYF.

The gene calls are TRBV7-2 and TRBJ2-2, with D tentatively TRBD1 (5 bases). The CDR3 loop spans 16 amino acids. Looked up from germline, CDR1 is SGHTA and CDR2 is FQGNSA. Trimming took off 7 bases at V and 1 base at J, with 16 bases between the two ends. This CDR3 reads CASTLQGVGNTGELFF. DNA for the CDR3: TGTGCCAGCACCCTCCAGGGTGTAGGGAACACCGGGGAGCTGTTTTTT.

The chain combines TRBV5-1 with TRBJ2-3; 8 nucleotides agree with TRBD2. This CDR3 has 17 residues. J was trimmed by 2 bases and V by 0 bases; bases with no gene match: 8. Per germline, CDR1 SGHRS and CDR2 YFSETQ. CDR3 protein: CASSLGITSGPTDTQYF. The CDR3 nucleotides are TGCGCCAGCAGCTTGGGTATAACTAGCGGACCCACAGATACGCAGTATTTT.

The chain carries TRBV10-1 and TRBJ2-4, with 9 nucleotides matching TRBD1. The CDR3 totals 15 residues. V trimming: 2 bases; J trimming: 6 bases; junction bases outside the gene matches: 5. The V gene's germline CDR1 is WNHNN and CDR2 SYGVQD (reference sequence). The CDR3 coding sequence is TGCGCCAGCAGTGAGACTACGACAGGGGGAAACATTCAGTACTTC. It specifies CASSETTTGGNIQYF.

This rearrangement joins TRBV15 to TRBJ2-7, with TRBD1 matching over 8 bases. Germline CDR1 is LNHNV and CDR2 is YYDKDF (reference sequence). The CDR3 contains 14 residues. Losses at the gene ends were 3 bases for V and 1 base for J; bases not matched to a gene: 2. The CDR3 spells CATSSGQGSYEQYF. As DNA, the CDR3 is TGTGCCACCAGCAGCGGACAGGGATCCTACGAGCAGTACTTC.

This clone appeared a few times. The J gene is TRBJ2-7, the V gene TRBV7-8; D is uncertain. Germline V gene data show CDR1 as SGHVS and CDR2 as FQNEAQ. V was trimmed by 5 bases and J by 3 bases, leaving 11 bases between them. There are 13 residues in the CDR3. The CDR3 DNA is TGTGCCAGCAGCGACGGACCCGACTACGAGCAGTACGTC. Protein: CASSDGPDYEQYV.

V is TRBV21-1 and J is TRBJ1-3; the table's D call, TRBD1, has no DNA check behind it. TRBV21-1 is a documented pseudogene. This CDR3 comprises 20 residues. The CDR3 bases are TGTGCCAGCAGCAAAGCGAAGCAGGGCCGCTTCCCACTCTCTGGAAACACCATATATTTT. This encodes CASSKAKQGRFPLSGNTIYF.

This chain joins TRBV6-6 and TRBJ2-4; tentatively, D is TRBD1 or TRBD2 (5 bases each). Trimming took off 4 bases at V and 0 bases at J, with 10 bases between the two ends. The CDR3 length is 15 residues. The germline V gene has CDR1 MNHNY and CDR2 SVGAGI (reference sequence). CDR3 amino acids: CASSSGTLAKNIQYF. CDR3 nucleotides: TGTGCCAGCAGTTCCGGGACCCTAGCCAAAAACATTCAGTACTTC.

This clone was observed a handful of times. The genes are TRBV7-9 and TRBJ1-2; D may be TRBD1 (5 bases). This CDR3 comprises 12 residues. The germline V gene encodes CDR1 SEHNR and CDR2 FQNEAQ (reference sequence). Between the trimmed V and J ends, which lost 8 bases and 7 bases, there was a span of 14 bases. The CDR3 loop reads CASSRGAGGYTF. CDR3 nucleotide sequence: TGTGCCAGCTCCCGGGGCGCGGGTGGCTACACCTTC.

This chain uses TRBV4-1 with TRBJ2-5; TRBD2 agrees at 10 bases. Germline assignment: CDR1 MGHRA and CDR2 YSYEKL. The V gene end was trimmed by 0 bases and the J gene end by 5 bases; junction bases not matched to a gene: 9. This CDR3 has 17 amino acids. The CDR3 here is CASSQDGLAGVRETQYF. CDR3 in DNA: TGCGCCAGCAGCCAAGATGGGCTAGCGGGAGTCAGGGAGACCCAGTACTTC.